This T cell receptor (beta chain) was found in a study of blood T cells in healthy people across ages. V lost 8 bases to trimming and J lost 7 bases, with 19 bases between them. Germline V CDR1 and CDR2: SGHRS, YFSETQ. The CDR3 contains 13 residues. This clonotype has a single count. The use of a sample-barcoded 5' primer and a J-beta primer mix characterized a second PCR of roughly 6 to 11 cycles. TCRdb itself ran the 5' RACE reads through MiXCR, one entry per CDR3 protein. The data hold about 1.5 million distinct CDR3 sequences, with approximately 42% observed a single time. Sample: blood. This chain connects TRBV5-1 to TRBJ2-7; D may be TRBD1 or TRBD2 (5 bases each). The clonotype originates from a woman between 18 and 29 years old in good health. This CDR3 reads CASRDGPYNEQYF. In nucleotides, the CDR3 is TGCGCCAGTAGGGACGGCCCCTACAATGAGCAGTACTTC.